This TCR beta chain originates from a study of blood T cell repertoires in COVID-19. Study information: The United States, Italy and Spain supplied acute and convalescent COVID-19 samples. From T cells, B-cell-depleted T cells, or PBMCs came the material, which was cDNA or gDNA.

In the authors' workflow: Researchers report that nucleated cell counts were estimated from reference gene primer amplification. Some clones are missing from TCRdb's copy, which holds only in-frame ones; the method was immunoSEQ multiplex PCR. V and J calls and clone size are copied from that table; D and trimming were computed from the DNA. The table includes around 200,000 clones, approximately 81% detected once. The sequence was obtained from a person aged 65 to 85 with COVID-19, enrolled during active disease. Sequencing used peripheral blood.

The CDR3 DNA reads as TGTGCCAGCAGCTTAGTGCGGGGGGCTCAGTATTTT. This encodes CASSLVRGAQYF. The V call is TRBV7-2, the J call TRBJ2-3; TRBD2 matches 8 bases. The germline gives CDR1 SGHTA, CDR2 FQGNSA. Trimming took 1 base from V and 12 from J; bases not matched to a gene: 3. The CDR3 has 12 amino acids.